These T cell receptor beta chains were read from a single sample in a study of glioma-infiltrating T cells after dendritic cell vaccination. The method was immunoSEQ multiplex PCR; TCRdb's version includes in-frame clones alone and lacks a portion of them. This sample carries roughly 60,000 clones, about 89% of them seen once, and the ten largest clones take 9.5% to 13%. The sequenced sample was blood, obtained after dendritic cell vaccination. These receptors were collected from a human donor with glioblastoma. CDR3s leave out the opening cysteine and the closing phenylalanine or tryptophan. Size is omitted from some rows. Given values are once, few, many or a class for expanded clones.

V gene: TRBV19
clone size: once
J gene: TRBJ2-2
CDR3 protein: ASTDDRGLRDTGELF

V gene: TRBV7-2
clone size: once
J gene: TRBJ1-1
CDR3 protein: ASSLDAGGNTEAF

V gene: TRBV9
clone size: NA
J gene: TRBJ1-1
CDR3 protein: ASSATGNTEAF

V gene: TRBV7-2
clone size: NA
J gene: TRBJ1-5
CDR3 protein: ASSSVNQPQH

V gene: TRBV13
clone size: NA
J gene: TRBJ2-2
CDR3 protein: ASSLGPSGRWANTGELF

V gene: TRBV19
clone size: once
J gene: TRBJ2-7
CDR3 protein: ASSIFGSVSYEQY

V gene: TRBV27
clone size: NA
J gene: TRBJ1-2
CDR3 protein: ASSLSQGLGGYT

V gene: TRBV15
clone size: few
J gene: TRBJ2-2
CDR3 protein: ATSGTDDRGVSGELF

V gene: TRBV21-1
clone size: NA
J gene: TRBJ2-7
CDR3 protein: ASSKETSTSYEQY

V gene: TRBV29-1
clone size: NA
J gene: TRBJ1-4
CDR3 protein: SVGGTGNEKLF

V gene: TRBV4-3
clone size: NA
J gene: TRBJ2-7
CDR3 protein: ASSQELAGGPYEQY

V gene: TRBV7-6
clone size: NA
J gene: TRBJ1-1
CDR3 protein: ASSFRQGGPNTEAF

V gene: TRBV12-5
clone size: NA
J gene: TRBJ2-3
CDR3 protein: ASASDSGQARTDTQY

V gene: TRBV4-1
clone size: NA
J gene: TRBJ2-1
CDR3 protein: ATGQGGSYNEQF

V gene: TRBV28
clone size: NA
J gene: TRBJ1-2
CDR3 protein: ASIQSGTIYGYT

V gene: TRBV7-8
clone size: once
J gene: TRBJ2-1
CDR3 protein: ASSLVRRGGRAYNEQF

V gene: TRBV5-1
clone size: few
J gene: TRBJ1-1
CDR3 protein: ASSLDMAGTEAF

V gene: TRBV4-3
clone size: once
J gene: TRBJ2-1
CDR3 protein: ASSHPQGQGGRSTFNEQF